This T cell receptor (beta chain) originates from a study of blood T cell repertoires in COVID-19. Across the whole study: Both acute and convalescent COVID-19 samples were obtained from the United States, Italy and Spain.

The Seattle patients, enrolled during active infection, were followed longitudinally. Assay: immunoSEQ multiplex PCR; the TCRdb copy retains only in-frame clones and omits some. The sample has 350,000 to 500,000 clones, roughly 90% seen once; the top ten hold 0.8% to 1%. CDR3 size: 15 residues. The germline gives CDR1 MNHEY, CDR2 SVGAGI. V was cut by 3 bases and J by 5 bases, with 16 bases left in between. The receptor comes from a man younger than 30 with COVID-19, enrolled during active disease. The V gene is TRBV6-5, the J gene TRBJ2-5, with D possibly matching TRBD2 (5 bases). Sequencing used peripheral blood. The CDR3 nucleotides are TGTGCCAGCAGTTATTCGGGGAGCCTGGGGGAGACCCAGTACTTC. Protein sequence: CASSYSGSLGETQYF.